This T cell receptor beta chain originates from a study of memory CD4+ T cells and cytomegalovirus serostatus. Study in general: This sample comes from healthy Belgian adults, 8 to 10 CMV seropositive, 24 seronegative.

Produced via immunoSEQ multiplex PCR; TCRdb's table is partial and in-frame only. Of over 75,000 clones listed, about four fifths are singletons. The sort gate was single viable CD3+CD4+CD8-CD45RO+ cells for memory CD4+ T cells. CD4+ T cells were isolated by positive magnetic selection. What was sequenced was memory CD4+ T cells from blood. This TCR was sampled from an adult in good health and CMV-seropositive.

As DNA, the CDR3 is TGTGCCAGCAGTGAAGGACTGAGTACCACCATATATTTT. Translation: CASSEGLSTTIYF. The rearrangement links TRBV2 to TRBJ1-3; D call uncertain. V lost 1 base and J lost 9, with 10 bases in between. This CDR3 is built from 13 residues. Per germline, CDR1 SNHLY and CDR2 FYNNEI. Looking up the rest from reference TRBV2 and TRBJ1-3 gives the full variable domain: EPEVTQTPSHQVTQMGQEVILRCVPISNHLYFYWYRQILGQKVEFLVSFYNNEISEKSEIFDDQFSVERPDGSNFTLKIRSTKLEDSAMYFCASSEGLSTTIYFGEGSWLTVV.